The entry that follows covers one T cell receptor (beta chain) sequence. This sample is part of a study of T cell responses to AZD1222 COVID-19 vaccine. Profiled with immunoSEQ multiplex PCR; TCRdb holds only in-frame clones, not every one. The data show about 170,000 clones, approximately 88% seen once. This TCR came from an adult in good health. The sequencing used peripheral blood, collected on day 0 of AZD1222 vaccination.

The CDR3 reads CASSETGRDTQYF. The CDR3 DNA is TGCGCCAGCAGTGAGACAGGTCGAGATACGCAGTATTTT. The chain combines TRBV10-2 with TRBJ2-3; the D gene is possibly TRBD1 (5 bases). Germline-derived CDR1 and CDR2 are WSHSY and SAAADI. Deletions cut 2 bases from V and 5 bases from J, with 8 bases between. The CDR3 consists of 13 residues.